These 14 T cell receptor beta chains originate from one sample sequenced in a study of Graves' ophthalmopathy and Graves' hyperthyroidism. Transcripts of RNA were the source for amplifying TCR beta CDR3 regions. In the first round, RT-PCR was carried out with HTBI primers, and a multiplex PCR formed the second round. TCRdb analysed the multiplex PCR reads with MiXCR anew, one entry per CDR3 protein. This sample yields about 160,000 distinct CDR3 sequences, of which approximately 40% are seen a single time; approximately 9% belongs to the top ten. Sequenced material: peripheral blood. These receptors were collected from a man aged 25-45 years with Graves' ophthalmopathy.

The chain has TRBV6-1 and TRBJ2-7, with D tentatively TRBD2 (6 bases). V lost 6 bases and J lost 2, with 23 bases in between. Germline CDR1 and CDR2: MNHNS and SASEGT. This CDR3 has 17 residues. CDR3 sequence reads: CASRERASSIQTYEQYF. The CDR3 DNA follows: TGTGCCAGCAGGGAGCGGGCTTCCTCAATCCAGACCTACGAGCAGTACTTC.

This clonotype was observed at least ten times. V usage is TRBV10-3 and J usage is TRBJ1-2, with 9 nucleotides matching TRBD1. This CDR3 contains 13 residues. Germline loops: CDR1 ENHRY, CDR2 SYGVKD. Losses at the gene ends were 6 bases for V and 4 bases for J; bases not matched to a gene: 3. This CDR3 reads CAISRDRVYGYTF. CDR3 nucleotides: TGTGCCATCAGCCGGGACAGGGTCTATGGCTACACCTTC.

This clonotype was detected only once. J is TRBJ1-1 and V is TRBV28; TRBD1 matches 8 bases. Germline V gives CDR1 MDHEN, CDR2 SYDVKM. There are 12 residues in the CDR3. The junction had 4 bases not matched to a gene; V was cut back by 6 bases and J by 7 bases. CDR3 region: CASSVGTGEAFF. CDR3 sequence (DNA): TGTGCCAGCAGCGTGGGGACAGGTGAAGCTTTCTTT. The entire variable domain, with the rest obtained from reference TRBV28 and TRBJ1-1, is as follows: DVKVTQSSRYLVKRTGEKVFLECVQDMDHENMFWYRQDPGLGLRLIYFSYDVKMKEKGDIPEGYSVSREKKERFSLILESASTNQTSMYLCASSVGTGEAFFGQGTRLTVV.

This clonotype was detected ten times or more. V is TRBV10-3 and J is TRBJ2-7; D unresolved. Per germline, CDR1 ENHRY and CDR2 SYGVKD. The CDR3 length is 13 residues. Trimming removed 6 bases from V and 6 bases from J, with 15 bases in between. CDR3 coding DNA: TGTGCCATCAGGGCCTCTCAAGGGTCCGAGCAGTACTTC. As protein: CAIRASQGSEQYF.

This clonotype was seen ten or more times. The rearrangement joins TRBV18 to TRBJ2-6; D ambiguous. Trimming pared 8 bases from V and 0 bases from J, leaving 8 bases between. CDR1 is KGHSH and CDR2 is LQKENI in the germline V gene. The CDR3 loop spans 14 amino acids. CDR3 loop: CASSPSSGANVLTF. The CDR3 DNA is TGTGCCAGCAGCCCATCCTCTGGGGCCAACGTCCTGACTTTC. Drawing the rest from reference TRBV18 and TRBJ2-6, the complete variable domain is NAGVMQNPRHLVRRRGQEARLRCSPMKGHSHVYWYRQLPEEGLKFMVYLQKENIIDESGMPKERFSAEFPKEGPSILRIQQVVRGDSAAYFCASSPSSGANVLTFGAGSRLTVL.

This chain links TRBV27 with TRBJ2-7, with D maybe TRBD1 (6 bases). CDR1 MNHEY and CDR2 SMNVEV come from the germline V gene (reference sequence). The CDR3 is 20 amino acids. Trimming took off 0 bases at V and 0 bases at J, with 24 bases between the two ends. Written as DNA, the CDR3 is TGTGCCAGCAGTTTATCGTTAACAGGGCCCGAACCACTTCACTCCTACGAGCAGTACTTC. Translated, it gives CASSLSLTGPEPLHSYEQYF.

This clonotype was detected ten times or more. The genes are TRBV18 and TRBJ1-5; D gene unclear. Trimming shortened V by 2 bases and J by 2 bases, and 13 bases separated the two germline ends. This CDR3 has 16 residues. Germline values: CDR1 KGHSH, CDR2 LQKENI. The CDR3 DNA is TGTGCCAGCTCACCAGGTCCAGACGGAGGCAATCAGCCCCAGCATTTT. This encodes CASSPGPDGGNQPQHF.

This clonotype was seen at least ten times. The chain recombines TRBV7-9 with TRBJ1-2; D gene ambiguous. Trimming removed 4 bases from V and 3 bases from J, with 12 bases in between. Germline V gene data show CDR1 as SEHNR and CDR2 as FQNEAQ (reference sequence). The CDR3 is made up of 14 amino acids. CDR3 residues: CASSSLSMHYGYTF. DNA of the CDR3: TGTGCCAGCAGCTCCCTTAGTATGCACTATGGCTACACCTTC.

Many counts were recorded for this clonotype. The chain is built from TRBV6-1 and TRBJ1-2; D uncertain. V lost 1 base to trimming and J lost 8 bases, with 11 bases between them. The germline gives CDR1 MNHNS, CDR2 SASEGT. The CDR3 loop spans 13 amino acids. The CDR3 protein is CASSEVWAGGYTF. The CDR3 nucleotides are TGTGCCAGCAGTGAAGTGTGGGCGGGCGGCTACACCTTC.

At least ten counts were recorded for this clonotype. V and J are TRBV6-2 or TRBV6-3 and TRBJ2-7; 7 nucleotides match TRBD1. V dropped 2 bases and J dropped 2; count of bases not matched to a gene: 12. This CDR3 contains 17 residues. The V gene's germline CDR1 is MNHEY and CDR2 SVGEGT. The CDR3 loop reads CASSYTKTGTDPYEQYF. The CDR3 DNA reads TGTGCCAGCAGTTACACTAAAACCGGGACAGATCCCTACGAGCAGTACTTC.

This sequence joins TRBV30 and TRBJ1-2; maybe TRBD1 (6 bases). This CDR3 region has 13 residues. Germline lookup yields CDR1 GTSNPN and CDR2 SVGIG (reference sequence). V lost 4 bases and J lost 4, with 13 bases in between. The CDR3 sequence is CAWMGGKGYGYTF. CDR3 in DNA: TGTGCCTGGATGGGGGGCAAAGGCTATGGCTACACCTTC.

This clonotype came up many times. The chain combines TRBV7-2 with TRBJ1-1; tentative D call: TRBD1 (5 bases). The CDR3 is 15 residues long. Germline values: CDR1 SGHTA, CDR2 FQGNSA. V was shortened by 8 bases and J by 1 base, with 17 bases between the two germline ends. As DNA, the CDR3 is TGTGCCAGCCTACCCTGGTGGGGCACGAACACTGAAGCTTTCTTT. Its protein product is CASLPWWGTNTEAFF.

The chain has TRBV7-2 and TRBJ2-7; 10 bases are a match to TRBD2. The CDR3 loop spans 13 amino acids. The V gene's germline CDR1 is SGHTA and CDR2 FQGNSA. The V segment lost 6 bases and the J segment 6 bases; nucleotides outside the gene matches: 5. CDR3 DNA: TGTGCCAGCAGTTTTAGCGGGGGGCTCGAGCAGTACTTC. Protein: CASSFSGGLEQYF.

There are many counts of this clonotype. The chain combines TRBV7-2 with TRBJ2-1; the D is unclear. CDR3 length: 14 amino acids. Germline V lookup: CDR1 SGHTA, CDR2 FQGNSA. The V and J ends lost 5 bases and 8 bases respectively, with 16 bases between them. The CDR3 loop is CASSQPGPSDEQFF. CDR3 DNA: TGTGCCAGCAGCCAGCCCGGGCCGAGCGATGAGCAGTTCTTC.